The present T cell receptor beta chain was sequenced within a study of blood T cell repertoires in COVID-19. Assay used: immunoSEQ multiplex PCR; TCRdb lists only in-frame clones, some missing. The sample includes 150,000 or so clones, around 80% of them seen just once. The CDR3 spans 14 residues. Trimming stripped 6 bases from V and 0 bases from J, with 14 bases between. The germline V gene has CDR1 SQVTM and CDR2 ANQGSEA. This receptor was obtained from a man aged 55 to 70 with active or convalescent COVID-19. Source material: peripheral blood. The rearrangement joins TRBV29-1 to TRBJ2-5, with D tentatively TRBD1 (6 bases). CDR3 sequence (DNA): TGCAGCGTACCGGGACACCTGTACCAAGAGACCCAGTACTTC. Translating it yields CSVPGHLYQETQYF. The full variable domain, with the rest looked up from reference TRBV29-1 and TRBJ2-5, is SAVISQKPSRDICQRGTSLTIQCQVDSQVTMMFWYRQQPGQSLTLIATANQGSEATYESGFVIDKFPISRPNLTFSTLTVSNMSPEDSSIYLCSVPGHLYQETQYFGPGTRLLVL.